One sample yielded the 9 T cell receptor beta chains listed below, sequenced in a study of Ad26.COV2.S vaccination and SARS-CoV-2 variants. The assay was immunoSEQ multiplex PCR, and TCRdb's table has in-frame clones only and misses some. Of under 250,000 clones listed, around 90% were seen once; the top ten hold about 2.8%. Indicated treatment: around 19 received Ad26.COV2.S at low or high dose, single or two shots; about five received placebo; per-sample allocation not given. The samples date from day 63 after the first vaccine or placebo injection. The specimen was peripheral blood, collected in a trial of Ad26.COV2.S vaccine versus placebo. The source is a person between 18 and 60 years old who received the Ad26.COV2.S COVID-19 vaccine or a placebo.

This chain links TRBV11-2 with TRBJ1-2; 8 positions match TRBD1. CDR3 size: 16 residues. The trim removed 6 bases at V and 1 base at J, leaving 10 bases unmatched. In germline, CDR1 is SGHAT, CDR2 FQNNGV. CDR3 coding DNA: TGTGCCAGCAGAAAAGTGGGACAGGAAATTAACTATGGCTACACCTTC. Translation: CASRKVGQEINYGYTF.

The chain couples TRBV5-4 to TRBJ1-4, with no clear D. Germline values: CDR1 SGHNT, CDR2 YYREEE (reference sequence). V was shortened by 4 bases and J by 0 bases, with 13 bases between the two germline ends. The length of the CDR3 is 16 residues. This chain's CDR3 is CASSTRTFATNEKLFF. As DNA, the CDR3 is TGTGCCAGCAGCACCCGGACGTTTGCAACTAATGAAAAACTGTTTTTT.

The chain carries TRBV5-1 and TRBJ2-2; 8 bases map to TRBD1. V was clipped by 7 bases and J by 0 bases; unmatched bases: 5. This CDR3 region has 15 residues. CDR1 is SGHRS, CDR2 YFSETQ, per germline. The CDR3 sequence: CASQGAPSNTGELFF. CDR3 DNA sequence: TGCGCCAGCCAGGGGGCACCTTCGAACACCGGGGAGCTGTTTTTT.

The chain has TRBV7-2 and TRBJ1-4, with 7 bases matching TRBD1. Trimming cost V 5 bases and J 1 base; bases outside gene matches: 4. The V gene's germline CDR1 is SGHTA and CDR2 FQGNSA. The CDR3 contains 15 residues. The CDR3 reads CASSAQGGTNEKLFF. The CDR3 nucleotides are TGTGCCAGCAGCGCCCAGGGGGGAACTAATGAAAAACTGTTTTTT.

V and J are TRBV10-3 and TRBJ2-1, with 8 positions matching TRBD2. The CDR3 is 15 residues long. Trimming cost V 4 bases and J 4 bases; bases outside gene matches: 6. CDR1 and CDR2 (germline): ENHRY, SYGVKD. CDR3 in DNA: TGTGCCATCAGTGCTCAGACTAGCGAATACAATGAGCAGTTCTTC. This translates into CAISAQTSEYNEQFF.

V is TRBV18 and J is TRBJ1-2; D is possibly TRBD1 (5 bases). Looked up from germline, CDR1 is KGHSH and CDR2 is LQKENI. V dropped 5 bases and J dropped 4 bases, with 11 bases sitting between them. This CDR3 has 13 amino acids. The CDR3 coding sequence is TGTGCCAGCTCAGGAACCGGGACCTATGGCTACACCTTC. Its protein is CASSGTGTYGYTF.

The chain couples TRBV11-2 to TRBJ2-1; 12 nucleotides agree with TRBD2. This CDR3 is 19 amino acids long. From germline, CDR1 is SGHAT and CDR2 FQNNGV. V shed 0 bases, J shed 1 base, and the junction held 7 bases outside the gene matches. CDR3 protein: CASSLDPSGRALSYNEQFF. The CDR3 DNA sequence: TGTGCCAGCAGCTTAGACCCTAGCGGGAGGGCCTTATCCTACAATGAGCAGTTCTTC.

The CDR3 bases are TGTGCCAGCAGCTTAGCGCAGGCTGCCGGGGAGCTGTTTTTT. This translates into CASSLAQAAGELFF. The chain uses TRBV7-6 and TRBJ2-2; D gene uncertain. The CDR3 is 14 amino acids. The ends were cut back, 0 bases at V and 6 bases at J, with 8 bases in the middle. In germline, CDR1 is SGHVS, CDR2 FNYEAQ.

This CDR3 reads CASALLGYQPQHF. The CDR3 region has the DNA TGTGCCAGTGCTCTTCTAGGCTATCAGCCCCAGCATTTT. V gene TRBV27 combines with J gene TRBJ1-5; no definite D call. Trimming removed 9 bases from V and 5 bases from J, with 14 bases in between. The CDR3 is 13 amino acids. Germline lookup yields CDR1 MNHEY and CDR2 SMNVEV (reference sequence).